A selection of T cell receptor beta chains follows, all from one sample in a study of T-cell memory formation after mild COVID-19. TCRdb fed the 5' RACE reads into MiXCR, producing one record per CDR3 protein. Of approximately 100,000 distinct CDR3 sequences listed, approximately 15% are singletons. The specimen sequenced was PBMCs or a T cell subset sorted from them (not recorded which). The source of these receptors is an adult woman who had mild COVID-19 (a few samples of this study predate the infection). Cell type and time point are not known. Both conserved end residues are part of each CDR3. D genes are given only for firm matches. The size of a clone is reported for some rows only, either as once, few or many, or as a class for expanded clones.

j_call | v_call | clone_size | cdr3_length | d_call | cdr3_nt | cdr3_aa
TRBJ1-5 | TRBV10-1 | few | 17 | NA | TGCGCCAGCAGTGAGGACAGGATGGTGATTGGCAATCAGCCCCAGCATTTT | CASSEDRMVIGNQPQHF
TRBJ2-7 | TRBV12-3/TRBV12-4 | NA | 15 | NA | TGTGCCAGCCGCTCCCTCCACGGATTCTCCTACGAGCAGTACTTC | CASRSLHGFSYEQYF
TRBJ2-7 | TRBV12-3/TRBV12-4 | NA | 16 | TRBD2 | TGTGCCAGCAGCTTACTTCTAGCGGGAGGTAACTACGAGCAGTACTTC | CASSLLLAGGNYEQYF
TRBJ2-1 | TRBV6-6 | NA | 18 | TRBD2 | TGTGCCAGCAGTTACTCGCCCCTGGCGGGAGGGCCAGTTACTGAGCAGTTCTTC | CASSYSPLAGGPVTEQFF
TRBJ2-6 | TRBV5-1 | NA | 15 | TRBD1 | TGCGCCAGCAGCTTGGGCAGGGGGCTTCCGAACGTCCTGACTTTC | CASSLGRGLPNVLTF
TRBJ2-3 | TRBV10-3 | many | 15 | TRBD1 | TGTGCCATCAGTGCCGGACAGGGAGATACAGATACGCAGTATTTT | CAISAGQGDTDTQYF
TRBJ2-1 | TRBV29-1 | few | 14 | NA | TGCAGCGGGGGTTTGGGGGGGACATACAATGAGCAGTTCTTC | CSGGLGGTYNEQFF
TRBJ2-7 | TRBV13 | few | 13 | TRBD1 | TGTGCCAGCAGCCACGGGACAGGGTACGAGCAGTACTTC | CASSHGTGYEQYF
TRBJ2-7 | TRBV20-1 | NA | 13 | NA | TGCAGTGCTAGTATGGGGGGGCCCTACGAGCAGTACTTC | CSASMGGPYEQYF
TRBJ2-1 | TRBV7-2 | NA | 17 | NA | TGTGCCAGCAGCTTAGGTCACCGGGACACTAGCTACAATGAGCAGTTCTTC | CASSLGHRDTSYNEQFF
TRBJ1-5 | TRBV24-1 | few | 14 | NA | TGTGCCACCAGTGATTTGAGGGGTGATCAGCCCCAGCATTTT | CATSDLRGDQPQHF
TRBJ2-1 | TRBV4-3 | NA | 18 | NA | TGCGCCAGCAGCCCTACCATGTCACCCGGGAGTTTGGGAAATGAGCAGTTCTTC | CASSPTMSPGSLGNEQFF
TRBJ1-1 | TRBV6-6 | NA | 15 | TRBD1 | TGTGCCAGCAGTAAGACAGGGGGCGCGGGAACTGAAGCTTTCTTT | CASSKTGGAGTEAFF
TRBJ2-3 | TRBV6-2/TRBV6-3 | NA | 18 | TRBD2 | TGTGCCAGCAGCGACCCGCGCCCTAGCGGGAGGCTCCCAGATACGCAGTATTTT | CASSDPRPSGRLPDTQYF
TRBJ1-1 | TRBV9 | NA | 14 | TRBD1 | TGTGCCAGCAGCGCCTCACAGGGGGGCACTGAAGCTTTCTTT | CASSASQGGTEAFF
TRBJ1-1 | TRBV2 | few | 16 | TRBD1 | TGTGCCAGCAGAGCGGGACAGGGGGTACCAAACACTGAAGCTTTCTTT | CASRAGQGVPNTEAFF
TRBJ1-1 | TRBV7-9 | few | 15 | NA | TGTGCCAGCACCTCGGGATGGACAGCGAACACTGAAGCTTTCTTT | CASTSGWTANTEAFF
TRBJ1-1 | TRBV29-1 | NA | 12 | NA | TGCAGCGCCCCGGGGGAGTGGGGCAGCGCTTTCTTT | CSAPGEWGSAFF
TRBJ2-7 | TRBV10-3 | NA | 17 | NA | TGTGCCATCAGTGAGTTGGGCATTGGGCTCAACTCCTACGAGCAGTACTTC | CAISELGIGLNSYEQYF
TRBJ1-2 | TRBV15 | NA | 15 | TRBD1 | TGTGCCACCAGTACGGACAGGGCGGAACACTATGGCTACACCTTC | CATSTDRAEHYGYTF
TRBJ2-7 | TRBV7-2 | many | 15 | TRBD2 | TGTGCCAGCAGCTTGATTCTAGCGGAGGACTACGAGCAGTACTTC | CASSLILAEDYEQYF
TRBJ1-3 | TRBV27 | few | 15 | NA | TGTGCCAGCAGAAGCGGTCGAAGCTCTGGAAACACCATATATTTT | CASRSGRSSGNTIYF
TRBJ2-7 | TRBV29-1 | few | 15 | NA | TGCAGCGTTGAAGACAGGGACCTAGGGGGGTACGAGCAGTACTTC | CSVEDRDLGGYEQYF
TRBJ2-1 | TRBV7-9 | NA | 19 | TRBD2 | TGTGCCAGCAGCTTAGTCCACCTCGTAGCGGGGAACTCTCTGAATGAGCAGTTCTTC | CASSLVHLVAGNSLNEQFF
TRBJ1-4 | TRBV4-1 | few | 15 | TRBD1 | TGCGCCAGCAGCCAAGGTGGACAGGTCGATGAAAAACTGTTTTTT | CASSQGGQVDEKLFF
TRBJ1-2 | TRBV5-1 | few | 17 | TRBD1 | TGCGCCAGCAGCGCCGGGACAGGGGGCCGTCAAGCCTATGGCTACACCTTC | CASSAGTGGRQAYGYTF
TRBJ2-2 | TRBV7-9 | NA | 16 | NA | TGTGCCAGCAGCTTAGGAGTTCTCCCGAACACCGGGGAGCTGTTTTTT | CASSLGVLPNTGELFF
TRBJ2-4 | TRBV21-1 | NA | 15 | NA | TGTGCCAGCAGCGTCCGGGACTTCAAAAGGAACATTCAGTACTTC | CASSVRDFKRNIQYF
TRBJ1-2 | TRBV24-1 | few | 13 | NA | TGTGCCACCAGTGACCGGTGGGGCGGTGGCTACACCTTC | CATSDRWGGGYTF
TRBJ2-1 | TRBV2 | NA | 15 | NA | TGTGCCAGCAGTGAAACAGCGGAGGTCTACAATGAGCAGTTCTTC | CASSETAEVYNEQFF
TRBJ2-7 | TRBV20-1 | NA | 15 | TRBD2 | TGCAGTGCTACCGTCGCGCGGGGGGGCGGGTACGAGCAGTACTTC | CSATVARGGGYEQYF
TRBJ2-1 | TRBV4-1 | many | 15 | NA | TGCGCCAGCAGCTCAGAGGCATCGGGATACAATGAGCAGTTCTTC | CASSSEASGYNEQFF
TRBJ2-3 | TRBV4-1 | few | 16 | NA | TGCGCCAGCAGCCGTGCGGCCCCTATGGGCACAGATACGCAGTATTTT | CASSRAAPMGTDTQYF
TRBJ1-1 | TRBV20-1 | NA | 15 | TRBD1 | TGCAGTGCTAGAGAGTGGGACAGGGGATACACTGAAGCTTTCTTT | CSAREWDRGYTEAFF
TRBJ2-7 | TRBV5-4 | NA | 16 | TRBD2 | TGTGCCAGCAGCTCCTTGACGGGGGGTGGTTCCTACGAGCAGTACTTC | CASSSLTGGGSYEQYF
TRBJ1-1 | TRBV15 | many | 18 | TRBD1 | TGTGCCACCAGCAGAGATAGGTGGACAGGGGGCGCAGACACTGAAGCTTTCTTT | CATSRDRWTGGADTEAFF
TRBJ2-3 | TRBV29-1 | many | 10 | NA | TGCAGCGTTGTTTCGGATACGCAGTATTTT | CSVVSDTQYF
TRBJ1-1 | TRBV5-1 | few | 14 | NA | TGCGCCAGCAGCTTAAGCCAGATCAACACTGAAGCTTTCTTT | CASSLSQINTEAFF
TRBJ1-1 | TRBV6-5 | NA | 14 | TRBD1 | TGTGCCAGCAGTGGTGACAGGGGATACACTGAAGCTTTCTTT | CASSGDRGYTEAFF
TRBJ2-1 | TRBV6-5 | few | 15 | NA | TGTGCCAGCAGTTACTCGGAGGCCGGGGAGAATGAGCAGTTCTTC | CASSYSEAGENEQFF
TRBJ2-7 | TRBV7-6 | NA | 15 | TRBD2 | TGTGCCAGCAGCTTAGATAGCGGGGGAGGCTACGAGCAGTACTTC | CASSLDSGGGYEQYF
TRBJ2-3 | TRBV27 | few | 15 | NA | TGTGCCAGCGCACCCTTAGGGAGAGTGGCAGATACGCAGTATTTT | CASAPLGRVADTQYF
TRBJ2-7 | TRBV12-3/TRBV12-4 | few | 15 | NA | TGTGCCAGCAGCATGGGACCGGGACACCACTACGAGCAGTACTTC | CASSMGPGHHYEQYF
TRBJ1-2 | TRBV27 | NA | 13 | NA | TGTGCCAGCAGGCGAGGGACGGCCTTCGGCGACACCTTC | CASRRGTAFGDTF
TRBJ2-7 | TRBV4-1 | NA | 13 | NA | TGCGCCAGCAGCCAAGAGGGGGACTACGAGCAGTACTTC | CASSQEGDYEQYF
TRBJ2-7 | TRBV9 | many | 16 | TRBD2 | TGTGCCAGCAGCGTAGGCAGCGGGACCTTCGACTACGAGCAGTACTTC | CASSVGSGTFDYEQYF
TRBJ2-4 | TRBV7-9 | few | 12 | NA | TGTGCCAGCAGCTTCCGTTTAAACATTCAGTACTTC | CASSFRLNIQYF
TRBJ2-7 | TRBV15 | NA | 16 | NA | TGTGCCACCAGCAGAGATCCCCAGGTGAGCTCCTACGAGCAGTACTTC | CATSRDPQVSSYEQYF
TRBJ2-4 | TRBV13 | NA | 16 | TRBD2 | TGTGCCAGCAGCTCCTCGACTAGCGGGAGTGGAAACATTCAGTACTTC | CASSSSTSGSGNIQYF
TRBJ1-4 | TRBV4-1 | NA | 16 | NA | TGCGCCAGCAGCCGCCGACAGACGACAACTAATGAAAAACTGTTTTTT | CASSRRQTTTNEKLFF
TRBJ2-1 | TRBV7-9 | NA | 14 | TRBD1 | TGTGCCAGCAGCGACCCGGGACAGGGATTGGAGCAGTTCTTC | CASSDPGQGLEQFF
TRBJ2-7 | TRBV4-1 | NA | 13 | NA | TGCGCCAGCAGCCAAGGGACAGTTTCTGAGCAGTACTTC | CASSQGTVSEQYF
TRBJ2-1 | TRBV7-6 | few | 15 | TRBD2 | TGTGCCAGCAGCCCGCGGGAGGGAGGTTACAATGAGCAGTTCTTC | CASSPREGGYNEQFF
TRBJ2-2 | TRBV5-1 | NA | 14 | NA | TGCGCCAGCAGCTTGGGCGGGGCAGACGGGGAGCTGTTTTTT | CASSLGGADGELFF
TRBJ2-5 | TRBV5-1 | NA | 16 | TRBD1 | TGCGCCAGCAGCTTGGTCGTTGGACAGGTGCCAGGGACCCAGTACTTC | CASSLVVGQVPGTQYF
TRBJ1-2 | TRBV23-1 | few | 14 | NA | TGCGCCAGCAGATATAATCAATCGGGCTATGGCTACACCTTC | CASRYNQSGYGYTF
TRBJ1-5 | TRBV6-5 | NA | 13 | NA | TGTGCCAGCAGTTACGGGGTACGTCAGCCCCAGCATTTT | CASSYGVRQPQHF
TRBJ1-5 | TRBV5-8 | few | 15 | NA | TGTGCCAGCAGCTACACCGGGGGGGTTTTCCAGCCCCAGCATTTT | CASSYTGGVFQPQHF
TRBJ2-7 | TRBV5-5 | NA | 15 | NA | TGTGCCAGCAGCTTGGGGCTCCCCGAGTCCTACGAGCAGTACTTC | CASSLGLPESYEQYF